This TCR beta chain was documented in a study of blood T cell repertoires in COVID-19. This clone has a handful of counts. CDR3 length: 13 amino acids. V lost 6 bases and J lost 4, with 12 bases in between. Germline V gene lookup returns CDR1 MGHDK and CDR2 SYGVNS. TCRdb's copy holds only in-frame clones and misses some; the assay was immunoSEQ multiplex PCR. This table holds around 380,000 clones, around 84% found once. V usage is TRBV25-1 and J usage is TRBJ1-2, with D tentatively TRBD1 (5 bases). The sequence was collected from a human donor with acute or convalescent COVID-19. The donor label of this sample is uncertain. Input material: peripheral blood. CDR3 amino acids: CASSRQGFYGYTF. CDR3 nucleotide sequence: TGTGCCAGCAGCCGGCAGGGATTCTATGGCTACACCTTC.